This TCR beta chain was captured in a study of OX40 agonist ivuxolimab in advanced cancers. Study summary: Given to patients was ivuxolimab, an agonistic anti-OX40 (CD134) antibody. Broader study findings: People who partly responded at 0.1-3.0 mg/kg had some of the least clonal expansion seen.

This clone was counted between two and nine times. Its antigen is undetermined. Clones were read by immunoSEQ multiplex PCR, and TCRdb kept only the in-frame ones, dropping some. The sample yields about 21,000 clones, 83% seen once. The trim removed 5 bases at V and 4 bases at J, leaving 6 bases unmatched. CDR3 length: 15 residues. Germline values: CDR1 SGHVS, CDR2 FNYEAQ. This sample comprised CD4+ or CD8+ T cells sorted from blood, obtained in a trial of the OX40 agonist ivuxolimab. This clonotype was obtained from an adult with an advanced solid tumor such as melanoma, head and neck, liver or kidney cancer. The V gene is TRBV7-6, the J gene TRBJ2-1, with TRBD1 matching over 9 bases. This CDR3 is CASSKPGQGYNEQFF. The CDR3 DNA reads TGTGCCAGCAGCAAACCGGGACAGGGATACAATGAGCAGTTCTTC.